This T cell receptor beta chain was found in a study of blood T cell repertoires in COVID-19. Across the whole study: Sites in the United States, Italy and Spain provided acute and convalescent COVID-19 samples. Sample material is recorded as cDNA or gDNA derived from T cells, B-cell-depleted T cells, or PBMCs.

Germline V gives CDR1 SGHTS, CDR2 YDEGEE. The length of the CDR3 is 16 residues. V was cut by 0 bases and J by 0 bases, with 10 bases left in between. Per the original methods: Amplifying reference gene primers gave estimates of nucleated cell counts. Assay: immunoSEQ multiplex PCR; the TCRdb copy retains only in-frame clones and omits some. D and trimming come from the DNA, and the V and J calls and clone size come from that table. The repertoire holds 150,000 to 200,000 clones, with roughly 85% as singletons. The V and J genes are TRBV5-8 and TRBJ1-3; D might be TRBD1 (6 bases). The receptor was derived from a woman older than 75 with active or convalescent COVID-19. The material sequenced was peripheral blood. As DNA, the CDR3 is TGTGCCAGCAGCTTGGTGGGGGCCAGCTCTGGAAACACCATATATTTT. Translated, it gives CASSLVGASSGNTIYF. The full variable domain, in which reference TRBV5-8 and TRBJ1-3 provide the parts outside the CDR3, is EAGVTQSPTHLIKTRGQQATLRCSPISGHTSVYWYQQALGLGLQFLLWYDEGEERNRGNFPPRFSGRQFPNYSSELNVNALELEDSALYLCASSLVGASSGNTIYFGEGSWLTVV.